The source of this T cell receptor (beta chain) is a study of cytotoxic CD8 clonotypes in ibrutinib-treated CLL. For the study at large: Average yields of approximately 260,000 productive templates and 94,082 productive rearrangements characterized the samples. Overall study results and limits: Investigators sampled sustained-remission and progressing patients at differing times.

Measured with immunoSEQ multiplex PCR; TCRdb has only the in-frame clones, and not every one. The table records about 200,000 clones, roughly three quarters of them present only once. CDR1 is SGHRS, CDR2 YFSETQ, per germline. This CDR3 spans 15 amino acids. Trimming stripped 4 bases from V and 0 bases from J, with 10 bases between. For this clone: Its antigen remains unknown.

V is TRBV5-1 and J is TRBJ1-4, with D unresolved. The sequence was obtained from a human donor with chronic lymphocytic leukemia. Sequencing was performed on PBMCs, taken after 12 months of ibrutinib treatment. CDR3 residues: CASSRQLATNEKLFF. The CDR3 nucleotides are TGCGCCAGCAGCCGTCAGCTTGCAACTAATGAAAAACTGTTTTTT.